This T cell receptor (beta chain) was documented in a study of T cell responses to AZD1222 COVID-19 vaccine. Study-wide points: Just 5 to 7 AZD1222 recipients were seropositive at baseline.

Comment on this clone: Its antigen is not identified.

The data were produced by immunoSEQ multiplex PCR, yet TCRdb's version contains in-frame clones alone and is incomplete. The table has hundreds of thousands of clones, just over 90% seen once; the top ten hold 1%. CDR1 is SGHVS, CDR2 FQNEAQ, per germline. J gave up 6 bases and V 5 bases, and 3 bases lay outside the gene matches. The CDR3 is 14 amino acids. The receptor's source is an adult in good health. The input for sequencing was peripheral blood, taken on day 0 of MenACWY control vaccination. The chain has TRBV7-8 and TRBJ1-6; TRBD1 matches 8 bases. The CDR3 nucleotides are TGTGCCAGCAGCGTTGACAGGGGTAATTCACCCCTCCACTTT. It codes for CASSVDRGNSPLHF.